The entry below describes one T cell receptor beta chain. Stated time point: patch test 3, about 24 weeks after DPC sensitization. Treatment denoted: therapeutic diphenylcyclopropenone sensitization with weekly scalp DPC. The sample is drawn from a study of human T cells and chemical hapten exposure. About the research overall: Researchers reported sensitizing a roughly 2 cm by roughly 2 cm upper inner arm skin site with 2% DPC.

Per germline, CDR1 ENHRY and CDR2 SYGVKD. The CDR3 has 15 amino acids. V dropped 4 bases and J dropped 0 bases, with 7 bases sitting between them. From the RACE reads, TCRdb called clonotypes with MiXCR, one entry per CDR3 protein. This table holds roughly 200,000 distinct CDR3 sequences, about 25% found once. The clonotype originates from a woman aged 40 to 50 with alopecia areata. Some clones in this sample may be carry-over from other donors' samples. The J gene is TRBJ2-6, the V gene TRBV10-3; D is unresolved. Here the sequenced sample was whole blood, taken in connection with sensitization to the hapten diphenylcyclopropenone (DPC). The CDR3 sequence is CAISGQVSGANVLTF. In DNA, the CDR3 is TGTGCCATCAGTGGACAAGTCTCTGGGGCCAACGTCCTGACTTTC.